The clone carrying this TCR beta chain came up a few times. What it binds is not known. In germline, CDR1 is SGHAT, CDR2 FQNNGV. Trimming stripped 3 bases from V and 0 bases from J, with 10 bases between. The CDR3 sequence is 15 residues long. TCRdb reanalysed the 5' RACE reads using MiXCR and keeps one entry per CDR3 protein. The sample has 540,000 or so distinct CDR3 sequences, about a fifth seen once. This record belongs to a study of identical twins. Overall study results and limits: The analysis was cross-sectional rather than longitudinal within donors. There was more out-of-frame TCR alpha sharing in monozygotic twins than models estimated.

These data were also filed under a second study, of yellow fever vaccine responses in identical twins.

The material sequenced was CD4+ T cells sorted from blood. The TCR comes from a woman between 18 and 29 years old in good health. This rearrangement joins TRBV11-2 to TRBJ2-3, with D perhaps TRBD2 (6 bases). The CDR3 DNA reads as TGTGCCAGCAGCTTTAGCACTAGCAGCACAGATACGCAGTATTTT. Residues: CASSFSTSSTDTQYF.